Reported below is one T cell receptor beta chain. These data are taken from a study of T cell changes during pregnancy in multiple sclerosis. This CDR3 spans 16 amino acids. Trimming removed 4 bases from V and 6 bases from J, with 19 bases in between. Germline V gives CDR1 MNHNS, CDR2 SASEGT. The method was immunoSEQ multiplex PCR; TCRdb's version includes in-frame clones alone and lacks a portion of them. The sample has tens of thousands of clones, approximately 92% seen once. This specimen was CD4+ T cells from peripheral blood mononuclear cells, taken in the third trimester of pregnancy. The chain uses TRBV6-1 and TRBJ2-1, with unresolved D. This receptor was identified in a female donor with multiple sclerosis, enrolled in a pregnancy study. The CDR3 protein is CASSAAAVSSGNEQFF. CDR3 DNA: TGTGCCAGCAGTGCCGCGGCGGTATCCTCGGGCAATGAGCAGTTCTTC.